This TCR beta chain derives from a study of shared clonotypes between healthy human individuals (dated by TCRdb to about 2020). Notes on the research overall: The cohort comprised a couple of women and a few men aged 18 to 49 years. For each donor, CD4 naive and CD4 memory were each run on three plates, CD8 naive on two plates, and CD8 memory on one plate. The study deeply sequenced blood TCR repertoires of five healthy adults to estimate repertoire size and the extent of clonotype sharing between individuals. Different laboratories and diverse techniques were used to prepare libraries and sequence TCR repertoires, to increase sequencing depth and limit assay-specific biases. Each donor's leukapheresis produced roughly between roughly 0.85 and 9.5 billion PBMCs. What the study reported, not specific to this receptor: Compared with non-shared clonotypes, clonotypes shared by all four sorted-subset donors had higher generation probabilities. Sampling was restricted to blood, and TCR repertoires in tissue are likely to differ from TCR repertoires in blood. Pairwise subsampling led to the expectation that sequencing depth would affect the degree of clonotype sharing among donors. Rarefaction of sorted-subset datasets indicated incomplete sequencing despite the large sequencing depth. When several donors were compared, the shared fraction of clonotypes was around 5% for naive CD4, about 4% for naive CD8, 2% to 2.5% for memory CD4, and less than 0.5% for memory CD8. The genetic and exposure-history diversity represented was limited by the small number of donors. Naive subsets generally had larger estimated clonotype richness than memory subsets.

Only a few counts were recorded for this clone. Its antigen has not been determined. One base away there is no much larger clone; base qualities are not given. This sample also contains other DNA sequences that code for the same CDR3. The donors were healthy, HIV-negative adults with no recently reported acute infections or vaccinations. Only Caucasian adults living in Nashville, Tennessee, USA were represented among the donors. CD4+ T cells were enriched by magnetic negative selection; naive cells were then positively selected on CD45RA, and the negative fraction formed the memory subset. Blood was collected by leukapheresis, and PBMCs were isolated by Ficoll-Histopaque density gradient centrifugation and then cryopreserved in liquid nitrogen vapor phase. Purity and quantity of every magnetically sorted T cell population were checked by analytical flow cytometry. Genomic DNA was isolated from every sorted fraction and measured by UV absorbance on a Nanodrop 2000c.

There are 15 amino acids in the CDR3, from cysteine to phenylalanine inclusive. Of all the DNA, just the CDR3 is kept, 45 bases in frame from base 1. Trimming accounts for 4 bases at V and 3 bases at J, while the number of junction bases matched to no gene is 1. CDR1 KGHSH and CDR2 LQKENI are derived from the germline V gene. Using the deep immunoSEQ assay, TCR CDR3 regions were amplified from genomic DNA by multiplex PCR. Extracted genomic DNA from each cell subset was distributed evenly across all wells of several immunoSEQ 96-well plates, and each plate was treated as a replicate. For sorted subsets, each replicate PCR was loaded with 200 to 250 ng genomic DNA, equivalent to some 27,000 T cell genomes. Purified libraries were measured with a Qubit 3.0 fluorometer, size-checked on a Bioanalyzer 2100, and measured again with the KAPA Library Quantification kit. Every immunoSEQ 96-well plate was sequenced on a dedicated single-read 150-cycle Illumina NextSeq 550 flow cell. Per the source publication's procedure: Because the immunoSEQ output held only junctional sequences and lacked quality scores, the filtering could not match the filtering applied to full-length reads. To assign V/J genes and CDR3, sequences were annotated using PyIR, a Python wrapper for IgBLAST v1.9, with IMGT germline references. Reads were removed for weak V/J assignments (E-value above 1e-6), missing CDR3, stop codons, out-of-frame junctions, or ambiguous translated residues. V3J clonotypes were defined as sequences sharing the same inferred V gene, J gene, and CDR3 amino acid sequence. Percentage overlap between repertoires was calculated by dividing the number of shared unique clonotypes by the size of the smaller repertoire. Richness of each repertoire was evaluated using RTK rarefaction, the Chao1 estimator, and Recon v2.1 estimates of unobserved clonotypes. Generation probabilities were computed with OLGA for all TCRbeta clonotypes obtained by the gDNA method from several donors. TCRdb's version of the immuneACCESS table is confined to in-frame rearrangements and falls short of the full clone set. An unresolved V gene accounts for under half of the shortfall where checked; the remainder is of unknown origin. D and trimming come from the DNA, and the V and J calls and clone size come from that table. The sample table holds around 990,000 clones, of which 70% to 85% were seen once. The ten largest make up roughly 0.9% of the sample.

The receptor chain draws on TRBV18 and TRBJ2-3; a stretch of 13 junction bases matches TRBD2. The receptor's source is a man aged 18 to 29 in good health. Some clones in this sample may be carry-over from other donors' samples. The sequencing input was memory CD4+ T cells from PBMCs. Taken with the paper, the label for cell subset or site translates to: CD45RA-negative fraction. The CDR3: CASSLTSGRTDTQYF. The DNA sequence follows: TGTGCCAGCTCACTGACTAGCGGGAGGACAGATACGCAGTATTTT.